This T cell receptor (beta chain) was captured by sequencing in a study of blood T cell repertoires in COVID-19. Study as a whole: Sources were T cells, B-cell-depleted T cells, or PBMCs; the material itself was cDNA or gDNA.

The CDR3 loop spans 13 amino acids. Germline V gene lookup returns CDR1 SGHNT and CDR2 YENEEA. The V gene lost 5 bases and the J gene lost 14 bases, with 20 bases spanning the gap. Original analysis: Quantification of nucleated cells was approximated via reference gene primer amplification. Only in-frame clones appear in the TCRdb table, and some are missing; sequencing was by immunoSEQ multiplex PCR. The DNA gave D and trimming, while V, J and clone size come from that table. Of roughly 89,000 clones listed, roughly 80% were seen once; the top ten hold 15% to 17%. The material sequenced was peripheral blood. The clonotype was recovered from a woman over 75 with acute or convalescent COVID-19. The chain is built from TRBV11-3 and TRBJ2-3; D is perhaps TRBD1 (6 bases). The CDR3 bases are TGTGCCAGCAGCCCAAGAAAGAGACAGGTAGGGTATTTT. This sequence encodes CASSPRKRQVGYF.